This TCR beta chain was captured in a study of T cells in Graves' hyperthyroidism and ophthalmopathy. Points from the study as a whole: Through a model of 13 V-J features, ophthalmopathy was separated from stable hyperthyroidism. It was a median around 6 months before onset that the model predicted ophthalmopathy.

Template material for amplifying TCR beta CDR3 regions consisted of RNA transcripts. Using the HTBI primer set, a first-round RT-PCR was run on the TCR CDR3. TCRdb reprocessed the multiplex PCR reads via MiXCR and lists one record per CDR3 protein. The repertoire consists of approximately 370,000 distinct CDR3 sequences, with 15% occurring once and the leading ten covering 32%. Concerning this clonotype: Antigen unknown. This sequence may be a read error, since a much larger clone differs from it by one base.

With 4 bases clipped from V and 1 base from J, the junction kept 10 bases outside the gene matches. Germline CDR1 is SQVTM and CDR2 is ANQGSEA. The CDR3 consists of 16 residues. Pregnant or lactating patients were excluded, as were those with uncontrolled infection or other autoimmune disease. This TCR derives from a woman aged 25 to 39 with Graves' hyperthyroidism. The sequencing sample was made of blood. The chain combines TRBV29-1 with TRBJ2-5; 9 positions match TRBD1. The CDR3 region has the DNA TGCAGCGTTGTAGACAGGGGGGACGCGGTCCAAGAGACCCAGTACTTC. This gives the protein CSVVDRGDAVQETQYF.